This T cell receptor (beta chain) came from a study of shared clonotypes between healthy human individuals. The CDR3 spans 14 residues. Per the germline V gene, CDR1 is GTSNPN and CDR2 is SVGIG (reference sequence). With 6 bases clipped from V and 6 bases from J, the junction kept 8 bases outside the gene matches. Partitioning of CD4+ cells yielded a CD45RA+ naive subset and a CD45RA-negative memory subset. Every subset's genomic DNA went evenly onto several immunoSEQ plates. The table came from immunoSEQ multiplex PCR; TCRdb's copy has only in-frame clones and leaves some out. The table lists some 1,100,000 clones, about 80% of them singletons, with about 0.52% in the top ten.

V and J are TRBV30 and TRBJ1-2; TRBD1 aligns across 12 bases. The specimen was memory CD4+ T cells from PBMCs. Subset in this sample: CD45RA-negative fraction. The origin of this receptor is a man between 18 and 35 years old in good health. Some clones in this sample may be carry-over from other donors' samples. Here the CDR3 reads CACLPGQGADGYTF. CDR3 DNA sequence: TGTGCCTGTCTTCCGGGACAGGGGGCGGATGGCTACACCTTC.